The T cell receptor (beta chain) described here comes from a study of blood T cells in healthy people across ages. Healthy Caucasian individuals from Russia aged 6 to 90 served as donors. Primers used in a second PCR of about 6 to 11 cycles were a sample-barcoded 5' primer and a J-beta primer mix. One entry per CDR3 protein, called by TCRdb with MiXCR from the 5' RACE reads. Here the sample spans more than 1,000,000 distinct CDR3 sequences, about 25% being singletons. This clonotype was detected a few times. These data were also filed under a second study, of T cells of mothers and their children. Turning to that study: Related and unrelated pairs show similar thymic shaping of TCR recombination output.

Sequenced sample: blood. The receptor was derived from a girl aged 2-10 years in good health.

Here the CDR3 DNA reads TGTGCCAGCAGCGTCTCGGGACAGATCATCACCGGGGAGCTGTTTTTT. Its protein is CASSVSGQIITGELFF. This rearrangement joins TRBV5-6 to TRBJ2-2; 7 nucleotides line up with TRBD1. The CDR3 spans 16 residues. Germline V gene lookup returns CDR1 SGHDT and CDR2 YYEEEE. The trim removed 4 bases at V and 4 bases at J, leaving 10 bases unmatched. The full variable domain, in which reference TRBV5-6 and TRBJ2-2 provide the parts outside the CDR3, is DAGVTQSPTHLIKTRGQQVTLRCSPKSGHDTVSWYQQALGQGPQFIFQYYEEEERQRGNFPDRFSGHQFPNYSSELNVNALLLGDSALYLCASSVSGQIITGELFFGEGSRLTVL.